Following are 4 T cell receptor beta chains from one sample sequenced in a study of neurological immune-mediated disorders (dated by TCRdb to the late 2010s). The library came from 5' RACE. TCRdb records Illumina HiSeq 2500 as the sequencer. In TCRdb, the public reads were trimmed at Q25 with fastp and aligned with MiXCR, with productive beta chains retained. Rows are unified per CDR3 protein, each entry keeping the most common DNA and genes. This sample gives tens of thousands of distinct CDR3 sequences in total; approximately 12% of them show up just once. The top ten hold more than 6.5% of the sample. This specimen's time point label, interpreted: longitudinal time-point 1 (baseline). The sequenced material came from PBMCs. The receptor set was obtained from a male donor with HTLV-1-associated myelopathy (HAM/TSP).

Ten or more counts support this clonotype. The chain joins TRBV6-2 or TRBV6-3 to TRBJ1-2; D remains unclear. Per germline, CDR1 MNHEY and CDR2 SVGEGT. V lost 7 bases to trimming and J lost 4 bases, with 16 bases between them. This CDR3 region has 14 residues. DNA of the CDR3: TGTGCCAGCATTGACCCGACACGAATCTATGGCTACACCTTC. Amino acids: CASIDPTRIYGYTF.

In DNA form, the CDR3 reads TGTGCCAGCTCACCACTTTTTGGAATGGGGAATGAGCAGTTCTTC. Its protein product is CASSPLFGMGNEQFF. This chain uses TRBV18 with TRBJ2-1; the D is unclear. Germline V CDR1 and CDR2: KGHSH, LQKENI. CDR3 size: 15 residues. V lost 1 base to trimming and J lost 7 bases, with 14 bases between them.

Points on this clonotype: This may be a read error, as it is one base from a much larger clone. J is TRBJ2-1 and V is TRBV11-3; the D gene is possibly TRBD2 (6 bases). V lost 1 base, J lost 4 bases, and 14 bases lay in between. Germline CDR1 SGHNT, CDR2 YENEEA. The CDR3 loop spans 16 amino acids. The CDR3 DNA sequence: TGTGCCAGCAGCTTAGCCGGGGGATGTGTTTACAATGAGCAGTTCTTC. This gives the protein CASSLAGGCVYNEQFF. Complete variable domain (other parts from reference TRBV11-3 and TRBJ2-1): EAGVVQSPRYKIIEKKQPVAFWCNPISGHNTLYWYLQNLGQGPELLIRYENEEAVDDSQLPKDRFSAERLKGVDSTLKIQPAELGDSAVYLCASSLAGGCVYNEQFFGPGTRLTVL.

The J gene is TRBJ2-7, the V gene TRBV6-2 or TRBV6-3; D is perhaps TRBD2 (6 bases). Trimming left V 6 bases short and J 2 bases short, with 14 bases between. The length of the CDR3 is 14 residues. CDR1 is MNHEY and CDR2 is SVGEGT in the germline V gene. CDR3 amino acids: CASSRGGSAYEQYF. The CDR3 nucleotides are TGTGCCAGCAGCCGTGGGGGGTCGGCCTACGAGCAGTACTTC.